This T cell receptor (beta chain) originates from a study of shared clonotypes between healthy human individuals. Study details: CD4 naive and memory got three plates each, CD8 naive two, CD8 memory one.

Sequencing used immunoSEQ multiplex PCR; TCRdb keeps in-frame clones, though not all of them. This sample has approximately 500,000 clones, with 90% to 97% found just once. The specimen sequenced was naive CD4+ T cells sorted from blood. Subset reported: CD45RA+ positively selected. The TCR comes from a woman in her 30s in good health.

As DNA, the CDR3 is TGTGCCAGCAGCTTGGGTACGTACCAAGAGACCCAGTACTTC. This encodes CASSLGTYQETQYF. The rearrangement joins TRBV5-6 to TRBJ2-5, with D unresolved. The CDR3 covers 14 residues. V was trimmed by 0 bases and J by 0 bases, leaving 6 bases between them. CDR1 and CDR2 (germline): SGHDT, YYEEEE.